This entry features one T cell receptor beta chain sequence. Its specificity is not known. The sample originates from a study of long-term antiretroviral therapy in people with HIV. Regarding the study as a whole: The clones with expansion before ART were dominant in the repertoire at all time points.

They ran version v3.0 of the immunoSEQ assay at survey level. Clones were sequenced by immunoSEQ multiplex PCR, and TCRdb holds only the in-frame ones, with some missing. The sample lists some 30,000 clones, around nine tenths seen once, with 13% in the top ten. Clinicians in the United States treated all participants with HIV. The CDR3 is made up of 13 amino acids. Per the germline V gene, CDR1 is SEHNR and CDR2 is FQNEAQ (reference sequence). V lost 2 bases to trimming and J lost 3 bases, with 8 bases between them. The clonotype originates from a man aged 18 to 29 with HIV. Sequenced here: unsorted PBMCs, sampled 1.1 years after starting antiretroviral therapy. J is TRBJ2-7 and V is TRBV7-9; D uncertain. The CDR3 DNA reads TGTGCCAGCAGCTTAAGGACGGGCTACGAGCAGTACTTC. Its translation: CASSLRTGYEQYF.